This is a list of T cell receptor beta chains from one sample in a study of blood T cell dynamics during melanoma immunotherapy. TCRdb's copy holds only in-frame clones and misses some; the assay was immunoSEQ multiplex PCR. The sample consists of about 13,000 clones, 85% to 90% of them appearing once. Specimen: blood, collected from a patient treated with checkpoint blockade. These receptors were obtained from a human donor with melanoma. The CDR3 runs from the conserved cysteine through the conserved F or W. The order of the fields is clone size, V gene, D gene, J gene, CDR3 protein, CDR3 DNA. The D gene is left open where the match is weak. Only some rows state a clone size, as once, few, many or a class for expanded clones.

clone_size: NA; v_call: TRBV19; d_call: NA; j_call: TRBJ1-3; cdr3_aa: CASSLRTANSGNTIYF; cdr3_nt: TGTGCCAGTAGTTTGCGGACGGCGAACTCTGGAAACACCATATATTTT
clone_size: NA; v_call: TRBV18; d_call: NA; j_call: TRBJ2-3; cdr3_aa: CASSPAGTDTQYF; cdr3_nt: TGTGCCAGCTCACCGGCCGGGACAGATACGCAGTATTTT
clone_size: NA; v_call: TRBV6-6; d_call: NA; j_call: TRBJ2-2; cdr3_aa: CASRNRDKSGTGELFF; cdr3_nt: TGTGCCAGCAGGAACCGGGACAAGTCAGGTACCGGGGAGCTGTTTTTT
clone_size: few; v_call: TRBV27; d_call: NA; j_call: TRBJ2-7; cdr3_aa: CASMLYNTYEQYF; cdr3_nt: TGTGCCAGCATGTTGTACAACACCTACGAGCAGTACTTC
clone_size: NA; v_call: TRBV5-1; d_call: NA; j_call: TRBJ2-5; cdr3_aa: CASSLRDPGETQYF; cdr3_nt: TGCGCCAGCAGCTTGCGGGATCCCGGAGAGACCCAGTACTTC
clone_size: NA; v_call: TRBV9; d_call: TRBD1; j_call: TRBJ1-2; cdr3_aa: CASSFRTGGSYGYTF; cdr3_nt: TGTGCCAGCAGCTTTCGGACAGGGGGCTCGTATGGCTACACCTTC
clone_size: NA; v_call: TRBV2; d_call: TRBD2; j_call: TRBJ2-1; cdr3_aa: CAIGSTSGTGQFF; cdr3_nt: TGTGCTATAGGGAGCACTAGCGGGACTGGGCAGTTCTTC
clone_size: NA; v_call: TRBV4-1; d_call: TRBD2; j_call: TRBJ2-1; cdr3_aa: CASSQESAGGRNEQFF; cdr3_nt: TGCGCCAGCAGCCAAGAATCAGCGGGAGGACGGAATGAGCAGTTCTTC
clone_size: NA; v_call: TRBV6-5; d_call: NA; j_call: TRBJ1-1; cdr3_aa: CASRYTVNTEAFF; cdr3_nt: TGTGCCAGCAGATACACAGTGAACACTGAAGCTTTCTTT
clone_size: NA; v_call: TRBV7-2; d_call: NA; j_call: TRBJ2-7; cdr3_aa: CASSLKLGSTYEQYF; cdr3_nt: TGTGCCAGCAGCTTAAAGCTCGGGAGCACCTACGAGCAGTACTTC
clone_size: NA; v_call: TRBV6-5; d_call: TRBD2; j_call: TRBJ2-7; cdr3_aa: CASRTGGTYEQYF; cdr3_nt: TGTGCCAGCAGAACGGGGGGGACCTACGAGCAGTACTTC
clone_size: NA; v_call: TRBV19; d_call: NA; j_call: TRBJ2-7; cdr3_aa: CASNQGGGGPYEQYF; cdr3_nt: TGTGCCAGTAACCAAGGGGGAGGTGGGCCCTACGAGCAGTACTTC
clone_size: NA; v_call: TRBV7-9; d_call: TRBD2; j_call: TRBJ2-1; cdr3_aa: CASSGLAGNNEQFF; cdr3_nt: TGTGCCAGCAGCGGACTAGCGGGAAATAATGAGCAGTTCTTC
clone_size: once; v_call: TRBV7-3; d_call: NA; j_call: TRBJ2-1; cdr3_aa: CASSPSGSPSSEQFF; cdr3_nt: TGTGCCAGCAGCCCAAGCGGGTCCCCCTCTTCTGAGCAGTTCTTC
clone_size: NA; v_call: TRBV4-2; d_call: NA; j_call: TRBJ2-4; cdr3_aa: CASSLSQGSAKNIQYF; cdr3_nt: TGTGCCAGCAGCTTAAGCCAGGGATCGGCCAAAAACATTCAGTACTTC
clone_size: NA; v_call: TRBV11-2; d_call: NA; j_call: TRBJ2-6; cdr3_aa: CASSLVIGGGGANVLTF; cdr3_nt: TGTGCCAGCAGCTTAGTTATAGGCGGAGGGGGGGCCAACGTCCTGACTTTC
clone_size: NA; v_call: TRBV6-1; d_call: TRBD2; j_call: TRBJ2-2; cdr3_aa: CASSEGLAGARDGELFF; cdr3_nt: TGTGCCAGCAGTGAGGGACTAGCGGGAGCAAGGGACGGGGAGCTGTTTTTT
clone_size: NA; v_call: TRBV7-2; d_call: NA; j_call: TRBJ1-5; cdr3_aa: CASSQKGGGNQPQHF; cdr3_nt: TGTGCCAGCAGCCAAAAAGGCGGGGGCAATCAGCCCCAGCATTTT
clone_size: NA; v_call: TRBV15; d_call: NA; j_call: TRBJ2-2; cdr3_aa: CATSRDRTYTGELFF; cdr3_nt: TGTGCCACCAGCAGAGATCGGACATACACCGGGGAGCTGTTTTTT
clone_size: NA; v_call: TRBV25-1; d_call: NA; j_call: TRBJ2-7; cdr3_aa: CASSESEQGREQYF; cdr3_nt: TGTGCCAGCAGTGAATCCGAACAGGGTAGGGAGCAGTACTTC
clone_size: NA; v_call: TRBV5-6; d_call: NA; j_call: TRBJ2-5; cdr3_aa: CASSLRSGGETQYF; cdr3_nt: TGTGCCAGCAGCTTGCGGTCTGGGGGGGAGACCCAGTACTTC
clone_size: NA; v_call: TRBV28; d_call: TRBD1; j_call: TRBJ2-5; cdr3_aa: CASRDGQGVGETQYF; cdr3_nt: TGTGCCAGCAGAGACGGACAGGGTGTTGGGGAGACCCAGTACTTC
clone_size: NA; v_call: TRBV7-9; d_call: NA; j_call: TRBJ2-5; cdr3_aa: CASSTGETQYF; cdr3_nt: TGTGCCAGCAGCACCGGGGAGACCCAGTACTTC
clone_size: NA; v_call: TRBV7-9; d_call: TRBD1; j_call: TRBJ2-7; cdr3_aa: CASTNLQGSEQYF; cdr3_nt: TGTGCCAGTACAAATCTACAGGGGAGCGAGCAGTACTTC
clone_size: NA; v_call: TRBV11-3; d_call: NA; j_call: TRBJ2-1; cdr3_aa: CASSLDGTSYNEQFF; cdr3_nt: TGTGCCAGCAGCTTAGATGGGACCTCCTACAATGAGCAGTTCTTC
clone_size: NA; v_call: TRBV11-1; d_call: NA; j_call: TRBJ2-7; cdr3_aa: CASSRHGGASYEQYF; cdr3_nt: TGTGCCAGCAGCCGGCACGGGGGCGCGTCCTACGAGCAGTACTTC
clone_size: once; v_call: TRBV7-7; d_call: TRBD2; j_call: TRBJ2-1; cdr3_aa: CASSLAAGGEQFF; cdr3_nt: TGTGCTAGCAGCTTAGCGGCGGGGGGTGAGCAGTTCTTC
clone_size: NA; v_call: TRBV28; d_call: NA; j_call: TRBJ1-1; cdr3_aa: CASSFLSMNTEAFF; cdr3_nt: TGTGCCAGCAGTTTCCTCAGCATGAACACTGAAGCTTTCTTT
clone_size: NA; v_call: TRBV15; d_call: NA; j_call: TRBJ2-7; cdr3_aa: CATSRDTTNYEQYF; cdr3_nt: TGTGCCACCAGCCGGGACACCACTAACTACGAGCAGTACTTC
clone_size: once; v_call: TRBV10-3; d_call: NA; j_call: TRBJ1-2; cdr3_aa: CAISVHSESYGYTF; cdr3_nt: TGTGCCATCAGTGTTCACAGCGAATCCTATGGCTACACCTTC
clone_size: NA; v_call: TRBV21-1; d_call: NA; j_call: TRBJ1-5; cdr3_aa: CASSKEGTGGYQPQHF; cdr3_nt: TGTGCCAGCAGCAAAGAGGGGACAGGGGGCTATCAGCCCCAGCATTTT
clone_size: NA; v_call: TRBV6-1; d_call: NA; j_call: TRBJ2-7; cdr3_aa: CASSAPRGMQAGYEQYF; cdr3_nt: TGTGCCAGCAGTGCCCCCAGGGGAATGCAGGCTGGGTACGAGCAGTACTTC
clone_size: NA; v_call: TRBV9; d_call: NA; j_call: TRBJ2-7; cdr3_aa: CASSPFRTAYEQYF; cdr3_nt: TGTGCCAGCAGCCCGTTTCGGACAGCGTACGAGCAGTACTTC
clone_size: NA; v_call: TRBV6-6; d_call: NA; j_call: TRBJ2-7; cdr3_aa: CASSYESAYSYEQYF; cdr3_nt: TGTGCCAGCAGTTACGAGTCAGCGTACTCCTACGAGCAGTACTTC
clone_size: NA; v_call: TRBV27; d_call: NA; j_call: TRBJ2-7; cdr3_aa: CASRKQTEAILYEQYF; cdr3_nt: TGTGCCAGCAGGAAACAGACGGAGGCGATACTCTACGAGCAGTACTTC
clone_size: once; v_call: TRBV27; d_call: NA; j_call: TRBJ2-5; cdr3_aa: CASSPPGEAVNRETQYF; cdr3_nt: TGTGCCAGCAGTCCCCCCGGGGAAGCGGTGAATCGGGAGACCCAGTACTTC
clone_size: NA; v_call: TRBV5-1; d_call: TRBD1; j_call: TRBJ1-1; cdr3_aa: CASSLDGGQYLLNTEAFF; cdr3_nt: TGCGCCAGCAGCTTGGATGGGGGACAGTATCTTTTGAACACTGAAGCTTTCTTT
clone_size: NA; v_call: TRBV30; d_call: NA; j_call: TRBJ1-1; cdr3_aa: CAWMGLSGMNTEAFF; cdr3_nt: TGTGCCTGGATGGGTTTATCGGGGATGAACACTGAAGCTTTCTTT
clone_size: NA; v_call: TRBV11-3; d_call: TRBD2; j_call: TRBJ2-1; cdr3_aa: CASSSTRSGNSYNEQFF; cdr3_nt: TGTGCCAGCAGCTCCACCCGTAGCGGGAACTCCTACAATGAGCAGTTCTTC
clone_size: NA; v_call: TRBV7-6; d_call: NA; j_call: TRBJ1-1; cdr3_aa: CASSLGGSGTEAFF; cdr3_nt: TGTGCCAGCAGCTTAGGGGGGTCCGGGACTGAAGCTTTCTTT
clone_size: NA; v_call: TRBV19; d_call: NA; j_call: TRBJ1-5; cdr3_aa: CASSTRLDQPQHF; cdr3_nt: TGTGCCAGTAGTACCCGTTTAGATCAGCCCCAGCATTTT
clone_size: NA; v_call: TRBV29-1; d_call: TRBD2; j_call: TRBJ2-7; cdr3_aa: CSVGGLAGTYSYEQYF; cdr3_nt: TGCAGCGTTGGGGGACTAGCGGGGACATACTCCTACGAGCAGTACTTC
clone_size: NA; v_call: TRBV7-9; d_call: NA; j_call: TRBJ2-7; cdr3_aa: CASSLGTGISHEQYF; cdr3_nt: TGTGCCAGCAGCTTAGGAACAGGGATCAGCCACGAGCAGTACTTC
clone_size: NA; v_call: TRBV28; d_call: NA; j_call: TRBJ1-2; cdr3_aa: CASSPPQQPANYGYTF; cdr3_nt: TGTGCCAGCAGTCCCCCCCAACAGCCGGCTAACTATGGCTACACCTTC
clone_size: NA; v_call: TRBV4-3; d_call: TRBD1; j_call: TRBJ2-3; cdr3_aa: CASSQDLQGSTDTQYF; cdr3_nt: TGCGCCAGCAGCCAAGATTTACAGGGGAGCACAGATACGCAGTATTTT
clone_size: NA; v_call: TRBV19; d_call: NA; j_call: TRBJ1-1; cdr3_aa: CASELRAGLMNTEAFF; cdr3_nt: TGTGCCAGCGAACTCCGGGCGGGTTTGATGAACACTGAAGCTTTCTTT